Shown below are 21 T cell receptor beta chains from a single sample sequenced in a study of cytomegalovirus exposure and HLA in healthy donors. A multiplex PCR was run with 60 Vbeta primers and 13 Jbeta primers. Clones were read by immunoSEQ multiplex PCR, and TCRdb kept only the in-frame ones, dropping some. Here the sample table reports roughly 50,000 clones. Input material: PBMCs. The receptors here all came from a female donor in good health and CMV-seronegative.

This chain uses TRBV29-1 with TRBJ2-1; 8 positions agree with TRBD2. The CDR3 spans 12 residues. The J segment lost 9 bases and the V segment lost 3 bases, leaving 4 bases of the junction unmatched. From germline, CDR1 is SQVTM and CDR2 ANQGSEA. CDR3 region: CSVERGVGEQFF. Here the CDR3 DNA reads TGCAGCGTTGAGCGGGGGGTTGGTGAGCAGTTCTTC.

The chain employs TRBV18 and TRBJ1-4, with D perhaps TRBD1 (5 bases). The V and J ends lost 2 bases and 2 bases respectively, with 9 bases between them. CDR3 length: 15 residues. CDR1 is KGHSH and CDR2 is LQKENI in the germline V gene. The CDR3 bases are TGTGCCAGCTCACCAGGGGGGTCCACTAATGAAAAACTGTTTTTT. Protein: CASSPGGSTNEKLFF.

The chain uses TRBV2 and TRBJ1-2; tentatively, D is TRBD1 (5 bases). Germline assignment: CDR1 SNHLY and CDR2 FYNNEI. V was shortened by 7 bases and J by 6 bases, with 18 bases between the two germline ends. This CDR3 region has 14 residues. As DNA, the CDR3 is TGTGCCAGCAAAAACCAGGGTCGTCGGGATGGCTACACCTTC. Translation: CASKNQGRRDGYTF.

The J gene is TRBJ2-1, the V gene TRBV29-1; 9 bases line up with TRBD2. The ends lost 4 bases at V and 5 bases at J; junction bases unmatched: 6. The germline V gene has CDR1 SQVTM and CDR2 ANQGSEA. This CDR3 has 14 amino acids. In DNA, the CDR3 is TGCAGCGTTGGCGTGTCTAGCGGGGACAATGAGCAGTTCTTC. This codes for CSVGVSSGDNEQFF.

The chain joins TRBV5-1 to TRBJ2-5; 8 positions agree with TRBD2. The CDR3 totals 13 residues. V shed 4 bases and J 9 bases; nucleotides not matched to a gene: 8. CDR1 SGHRS and CDR2 YFSETQ come from the germline V gene. The DNA for the CDR3 is TGCGCCAGCAGCCCTGAGCGGGAGACGGCCCAGTACTTC. The encoded protein is CASSPERETAQYF.

The chain carries TRBV7-2 and TRBJ2-7, with D tentatively TRBD1 (6 bases). V dropped 5 bases and J dropped 2 bases, with 13 bases sitting between them. The CDR3 sequence is 14 residues long. CDR1 and CDR2 from the germline V gene are SGHTA and FQGNSA. The CDR3 sequence is CASSPGVFTYEQYF. As DNA, the CDR3 is TGTGCCAGCAGCCCAGGGGTATTCACCTACGAGCAGTACTTC.

CDR3 DNA sequence: TGTGCCAGCAGTTACCAACCAGCGGCTAGCACAGATACGCAGTATTTT. Amino acid sequence: CASSYQPAASTDTQYF. V is TRBV6-5 and J is TRBJ2-3; maybe TRBD2 (5 bases). Trimming shortened V by 2 bases and J by 0 bases, and 12 bases separated the two germline ends. Germline V CDR1 and CDR2: MNHEY, SVGAGI. The length of the CDR3 is 16 residues.

The CDR3 DNA reads as TGTGCCAGCAGTCGGGAGGAGACCGGGGAGCTGTTTTTT. As protein: CASSREETGELFF. The V gene is TRBV6-1, the J gene TRBJ2-2; 7 bases fit TRBD2. The ends lost 5 bases at V and 5 bases at J; junction bases unmatched: 2. Germline V CDR1 and CDR2: MNHNS, SASEGT. This CDR3 spans 13 amino acids.

The chain has TRBV30 and TRBJ2-7, with D unresolved. The CDR3 extends over 13 amino acids. V dropped 2 bases and J dropped 5 bases, with 13 bases sitting between them. Germline lookup yields CDR1 GTSNPN and CDR2 SVGIG (reference sequence). The CDR3 region is CAWSPIRFNEQYF. CDR3 DNA sequence: TGTGCCTGGAGTCCTATTCGCTTCAACGAGCAGTACTTC.

The rearrangement links TRBV4-3 to TRBJ1-2; D is uncertain. V lost 2 bases, J lost 8 bases, and 18 bases lay in between. The CDR3 has 15 residues. Germline CDR1 reads LGHNA; CDR2 reads YSLEER. The chain's CDR3 is CASSQMRLSTRGYTF. The CDR3 DNA sequence: TGCGCCAGCAGCCAAATGAGGCTCTCTACGCGAGGCTACACCTTC.

The chain employs TRBV19 and TRBJ1-1; D not certain. The V end lost 2 bases, the J end lost 7 bases, and 11 bases lay between the germline ends. CDR1 and CDR2 (germline): LNHDA, SQIVND (reference sequence). The CDR3 has 13 amino acids. The CDR3 reads CASSITSGSEAFF. The CDR3 DNA is TGTGCCAGTAGTATAACCTCTGGCAGTGAAGCTTTCTTT.

The rearrangement uses TRBV7-3 and TRBJ1-1; D is undetermined. Germline V CDR1 and CDR2: SGHTA, FQGTGA. The CDR3 extends over 13 amino acids. Trimming stripped 1 base from V and 10 bases from J, with 13 bases between. CDR3 sequence (DNA): TGTGCCAGCAGCTTAAGGCCCAGCGTTCCAGCTTTCTTT. This sequence encodes CASSLRPSVPAFF.

V gene TRBV18 combines with J gene TRBJ1-4; perhaps TRBD1 as D (6 bases). Trimming cost V 3 bases and J 2 bases, with 13 bases left between them. Germline CDR1 is KGHSH and CDR2 is LQKENI. The CDR3 totals 16 residues. CDR3 sequence (DNA): TGTGCCAGCTCACCGCTATACAGGGAGACTAATGAAAAACTGTTTTTT. Its translation is CASSPLYRETNEKLFF.

The J gene is TRBJ2-5, the V gene TRBV5-1, with 12 bases matching TRBD2. Trimming removed 4 bases from V and 1 base from J; junction bases left unmatched: 5. The CDR3 length is 16 residues. Germline V CDR1 and CDR2: SGHRS, YFSETQ. The CDR3 reads CASSVTTSGSQETQYF. The CDR3 region has the DNA TGCGCCAGCAGCGTTACGACTAGCGGGAGCCAAGAGACCCAGTACTTC.

The chain is built from TRBV5-6 and TRBJ2-1, with 9 positions matching TRBD1. After removal of 2 bases from V and 6 bases from J, the junction contained 6 bases not matched to a gene. CDR1 is SGHDT and CDR2 is YYEEEE in the germline V gene. The CDR3 is 15 amino acids. The CDR3: CASSFRDRVVNEQFF. CDR3 coding DNA: TGTGCCAGCAGCTTCCGGGACAGGGTTGTCAATGAGCAGTTCTTC.

The V and J genes are TRBV6-5 and TRBJ1-1; 7 nucleotides match TRBD1. The CDR3 is 12 amino acids. With V trimmed by 5 bases and J by 7 bases, 4 bases remained unmatched. Germline loops: CDR1 MNHEY, CDR2 SVGAGI. The CDR3 protein is CASSEDRLEAFF. The DNA for the CDR3 is TGTGCCAGCAGTGAGGACAGGCTTGAAGCTTTCTTT.

The V and J genes are TRBV18 and TRBJ1-1; TRBD1 is a possible D gene (5 bases). The V and J ends lost 3 bases and 0 bases respectively, with 11 bases between them. The CDR3 contains 15 residues. Germline V gene data show CDR1 as KGHSH and CDR2 as LQKENI. CDR3 nucleotide sequence: TGTGCCAGCTCACCCCTAGGGGCCATGAACACTGAAGCTTTCTTT. This translates into CASSPLGAMNTEAFF.

The chain carries TRBV25-1 and TRBJ1-2; 9 bases are a match to TRBD1. V was pared by 2 bases and J by 6 bases, with 7 bases of the junction left unmatched. Per germline, CDR1 MGHDK and CDR2 SYGVNS. CDR3 size: 15 residues. CDR3 coding DNA: TGTGCCAGCAGTGAAAACCCGGGACAGGGCCATGGCTACACCTTC. Amino acid sequence: CASSENPGQGHGYTF.

The V call is TRBV6-5, the J call TRBJ1-2; D might be TRBD1 (5 bases). The length of the CDR3 is 15 residues. Germline V gives CDR1 MNHEY, CDR2 SVGAGI. Trimming stripped 7 bases from V and 3 bases from J, with 18 bases between. The CDR3 DNA is TGTGCCAGCATAGGTCGGGAAGGAGGGGACTATGGCTACACCTTC. Protein product: CASIGREGGDYGYTF.

The chain uses TRBV30 and TRBJ1-1; D is unresolved. V shed 6 bases and J shed 3 bases, with 17 bases lying between them. The CDR3 is 14 residues long. CDR1 is GTSNPN, CDR2 SVGIG, per germline (reference sequence). For the CDR3, the DNA is TGTGCCTGCCAGGTCGGCAGCGGATACACTGAAGCTTTCTTT. It encodes CACQVGSGYTEAFF.

This chain joins TRBV13 and TRBJ2-7; TRBD1 aligns across 8 bases. The CDR3 has 13 residues. The junction had 5 bases not matched to a gene; V was cut back by 6 bases and J by 4 bases. Germline V gene sequence: CDR1 PRHDT, CDR2 FYEKMQ (reference sequence). In nucleotides, the CDR3 is TGTGCCAGCAGTATAGGACAGGGTTACGAGCAGTACTTC. Protein: CASSIGQGYEQYF.